The 19 T cell receptor beta chains given below trace back to one sample, sequenced in a study of shared clonotypes between healthy human individuals. The naive CD8 fraction comprised CD45RO-negative cells positively selected for CCR7 and excluded terminally differentiated effector memory CD45RA+ cells. Sequenced by immunoSEQ multiplex PCR; TCRdb stores in-frame clones only, minus some. The sample carries about 680,000 clones, about 90% recorded once. The specimen was naive CD8+ T cells sorted from blood. All receptors come from a man aged 30 to 45 in good health.

The DNA of the CDR3 is TGTGCCAGCAGCTTTGAACAGGGGGCCATGGGGCCAAAGGAGACCCAGTACTTC. It specifies CASSFEQGAMGPKETQYF. This chain connects TRBV7-6 to TRBJ2-5, with 9 bases identical to TRBD1. This CDR3 region has 18 residues. The V gene's germline CDR1 is SGHVS and CDR2 FNYEAQ. Trimming at V came to 3 bases and at J to 5 bases, leaving 16 bases not matched to a gene.

Points on this clone: The same CDR3 is also encoded by other DNA sequences in this sample. The rearrangement uses TRBV29-1 and TRBJ2-7, with TRBD1 as a possible D gene (7 bases). The CDR3 is 13 amino acids. Trimming left V 3 bases short and J 2 bases short, with 11 bases between. The germline CDR1 and CDR2 sequences are SQVTM and ANQGSEA. The CDR3 protein is CSVERDSPYEQYF. The CDR3 DNA follows: TGCAGCGTTGAGCGGGACAGCCCCTACGAGCAGTACTTC.

This chain uses TRBV7-9 with TRBJ2-7; either TRBD1 or TRBD2 may fit D (5 bases each). The V gene lost 4 bases and the J gene lost 5 bases, with 15 bases spanning the gap. Per the germline V gene, CDR1 is SEHNR and CDR2 is FQNEAQ (reference sequence). CDR3 length: 14 amino acids. The CDR3 is CASSWDPGADEQYF. In DNA, the CDR3 is TGTGCCAGCAGCTGGGACCCCGGGGCAGACGAGCAGTACTTC. Full variable domain (missing parts from reference TRBV7-9 and TRBJ2-7): DTGVSQNPRHKITKRGQNVTFRCDPISEHNRLYWYRQTLGQGPEFLTYFQNEAQLEKSRLLSDRFSAERPKGSFSTLEIQRTEQGDSAMYLCASSWDPGADEQYFGPGTRLTVT.

In DNA form, the CDR3 reads TGTGCCAGCAGCTTTCATGGGGGGCTGGTAACTGAAGCTTTCTTT. As protein: CASSFHGGLVTEAFF. V is TRBV5-4 and J is TRBJ1-1; weak D call: TRBD1 (6 bases). This CDR3 comprises 15 residues. V gave up 2 bases and J gave up 5 bases, with 16 bases separating them. The germline V gene has CDR1 SGHNT and CDR2 YYREEE (reference sequence).

This rearrangement joins TRBV6-4 to TRBJ1-5, with D possibly TRBD1 on 5 matching bases. Trimming stripped 10 bases from V and 5 bases from J, with 18 bases between. Germline loops: CDR1 MRHNA, CDR2 SNTAGT. The CDR3 sequence is 14 residues long. The CDR3 DNA reads as TGTGCCACCCTATCGGGTCAACAGGATCAGCCCCAGCATTTT. Translating it yields CATLSGQQDQPQHF.

The chain carries TRBV5-1 and TRBJ2-2, with 14 bases lining up with TRBD2. The CDR3 is made up of 17 amino acids. Germline assignment: CDR1 SGHRS and CDR2 YFSETQ. Trimming took 4 bases from V and 3 from J; bases not matched to a gene: 5. CDR3: CASSQGLAGVHTGELFF. The CDR3 DNA follows: TGCGCCAGCAGCCAGGGACTAGCGGGAGTGCACACCGGGGAGCTGTTTTTT.

The chain's CDR3 is CASSHGIFF. The CDR3 nucleotides are TGTGCCAGCAGCCATGGCATTTTCTTC. V usage is TRBV14 and J usage is TRBJ2-1, with unresolved D. Germline CDR1 reads SGHDN; CDR2 reads FVKESK. Trimming took off 3 bases at V and 16 bases at J, with 7 bases between the two ends. The CDR3 covers 9 residues.

About this clone itself: Additional DNA sequences in this sample encode the identical CDR3. The V and J genes are TRBV4-1 and TRBJ2-1; D may be TRBD2 (5 bases). The CDR3 has 16 amino acids. Germline assignment: CDR1 MGHRA and CDR2 YSYEKL. Trimming left V 1 base short and J 0 bases short, with 10 bases between. CDR3 sequence (DNA): TGCGCCAGCAGCCAAGTCAGCGGCGGCTCCTACAATGAGCAGTTCTTC. Its protein is CASSQVSGGSYNEQFF.

The V and J genes are TRBV9 and TRBJ1-3; no clear D gene. Germline CDR1 reads SGDLS; CDR2 reads YYNGEE. The CDR3 spans 11 residues. V lost 4 bases and J 6 bases, leaving 5 bases between the germline ends. This CDR3 reads CASSQENTIYF. The CDR3 nucleotides are TGTGCCAGCAGCCAGGAAAACACCATATATTTT.

The rearrangement joins TRBV7-2 to TRBJ2-1; D is uncertain. The V gene's germline CDR1 is SGHTA and CDR2 FQGNSA. Between the trimmed V and J ends, which lost 5 bases and 8 bases, there was a span of 16 bases. This CDR3 spans 14 amino acids. CDR3 coding DNA: TGTGCCAGCAGCGAACCACAAGACCCTTATGAGCAGTTCTTC. Translated: CASSEPQDPYEQFF.

V usage is TRBV25-1 and J usage is TRBJ1-1, with 7 bases matching TRBD1. This CDR3 comprises 16 residues. V lost 6 bases to trimming and J lost 1 base; unmatched junction nucleotides: 11. Germline lookup yields CDR1 MGHDK and CDR2 SYGVNS. The CDR3 spells CASSSDRRPPNTEAFF. CDR3 DNA sequence: TGTGCCAGCAGCTCGGACAGGCGACCTCCGAACACTGAAGCTTTCTTT.

The genes are TRBV7-9 and TRBJ2-1; D remains ambiguous. The CDR3 runs 13 residues. Trimming removed 11 bases at V and 5 bases at J, with 16 bases between. In germline, CDR1 is SEHNR, CDR2 FQNEAQ (reference sequence). The CDR3 DNA reads as TGTGCCCTACGGCCAGGCGGAGACAATGAGCAGTTCTTC. Translation gives CALRPGGDNEQFF.

The chain has TRBV27 and TRBJ2-2, with D uncertain. V shed 6 bases and J shed 0 bases, with 5 bases lying between them. The CDR3 runs 13 residues. Germline CDR1 is MNHEY and CDR2 is SMNVEV (reference sequence). CDR3 DNA sequence: TGTGCCAGCAGACCAGCGAACACCGGGGAGCTGTTTTTT. It translates to CASRPANTGELFF.

The rearrangement uses TRBV7-9 and TRBJ1-5; possibly TRBD1 for D (5 bases). Germline V lookup: CDR1 SEHNR, CDR2 FQNEAQ (reference sequence). Trimming removed 5 bases at V and 5 bases at J, with 16 bases between. The CDR3 contains 15 residues. In DNA, the CDR3 is TGTGCCAGCAGCACCGTGGGGACCCAGGATCAGCCCCAGCATTTT. Amino acids: CASSTVGTQDQPQHF.

The gene calls are TRBV4-2 and TRBJ2-7, with D maybe TRBD1 (6 bases). Trimming stripped 1 base from V and 2 bases from J, with 15 bases between. This CDR3 has 16 residues. Germline V CDR1 and CDR2: LGHNA, YNFKEQ. The CDR3 bases are TGTGCCAGCAGCCAAGTGAACAGGGTCGATACCTACGAGCAGTACTTC. Protein sequence: CASSQVNRVDTYEQYF.

V usage is TRBV30 and J usage is TRBJ2-3; no reliable D call. V was shortened by 5 bases and J by 4 bases, with 16 bases between the two germline ends. Germline lookup yields CDR1 GTSNPN and CDR2 SVGIG (reference sequence). The CDR3 is 14 residues long. The CDR3 DNA reads as TGTGCCTGGTCTTTAGCTGGTTCGGCAGATACGCAGTATTTT. This sequence encodes CAWSLAGSADTQYF.

V is TRBV7-9 and J is TRBJ2-1; D is ambiguous. This CDR3 region has 15 residues. Trimming stripped 3 bases from V and 2 bases from J, with 11 bases between. Germline lookup yields CDR1 SEHNR and CDR2 FQNEAQ (reference sequence). The CDR3 DNA is TGTGCCAGCAGCTTGGCGGTCGGAGCCTACAATGAGCAGTTCTTC. Translated, it gives CASSLAVGAYNEQFF.

The rearrangement joins TRBV7-9 to TRBJ2-7, with a tentative D call TRBD1 (5 bases). Trimming pared 5 bases from V and 3 bases from J, leaving 17 bases between. Germline CDR1 reads SEHNR; CDR2 reads FQNEAQ (reference sequence). This CDR3 is built from 15 residues. The CDR3 protein is CASSPPGSQGYEQYF. The DNA for the CDR3 is TGTGCCAGCAGCCCCCCCGGTAGCCAGGGCTACGAGCAGTACTTC.

The V gene is TRBV10-2, the J gene TRBJ1-2; maybe TRBD1 (6 bases). CDR1 and CDR2 from the germline V gene are WSHSY and SAAADI. Trimming removed 1 base at V and 4 bases at J, with 7 bases between. The CDR3 consists of 13 residues. CDR3 bases: TGCGCCAGCAGTGAGTTACAGGGCTATGGCTACACCTTC. This codes for CASSELQGYGYTF.